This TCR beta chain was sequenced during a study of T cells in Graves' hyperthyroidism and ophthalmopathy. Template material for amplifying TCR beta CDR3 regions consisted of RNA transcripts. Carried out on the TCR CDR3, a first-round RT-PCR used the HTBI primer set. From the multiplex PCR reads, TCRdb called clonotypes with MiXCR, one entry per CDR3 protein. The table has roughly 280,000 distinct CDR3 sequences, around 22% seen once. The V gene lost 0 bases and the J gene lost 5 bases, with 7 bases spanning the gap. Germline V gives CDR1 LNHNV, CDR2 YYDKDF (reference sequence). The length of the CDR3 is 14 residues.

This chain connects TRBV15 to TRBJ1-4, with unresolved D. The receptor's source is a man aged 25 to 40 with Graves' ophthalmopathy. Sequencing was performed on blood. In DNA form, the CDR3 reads TGTGCCACCAGCAGAGATAGGCTAAATGAAAAACTGTTTTTT. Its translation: CATSRDRLNEKLFF.